This TCR beta chain was retrieved from a study of cytomegalovirus exposure and HLA in healthy donors. Overall study context: HLA-typed donors contributed some 83 million unique TCRs, which were held in an early data release. Out of 398 genotyped donors, about 76% belonged to the Caucasian-associated ancestry cluster. Study conclusions and caveats: A later analysis reported that several of the most significant clusters appeared to be linked to common viral pathogens, among them Epstein-Barr virus. Later analysis identified a missense DCLRE1C variant that was linked to TCR beta V- and J-gene trimming.

The CDR3 sequence is 15 residues long. Trimming pared 0 bases from V and 1 base from J, leaving 9 bases between. Germline CDR1 is MNHEY and CDR2 is SVGAGI. Comment on this clone: Its matching antigen is unknown.

Both 60 Vbeta primers and 13 Jbeta primers went into the PCR. This table comes from immunoSEQ multiplex PCR, and its TCRdb copy is limited to in-frame clones, with some not included. The profile covers roughly 150,000 clones, with 75% to 90% appearing a single time and over 2% taken by the ten largest. The receptor was derived from a male donor in good health and CMV-seronegative. The specimen was PBMCs. The chain links TRBV6-5 to TRBJ1-1; no reliable D call. The CDR3 nucleotides are TGTGCCAGCAGTTACTCCACGACATCGAACACTGAAGCTTTCTTT. The encoded protein is CASSYSTTSNTEAFF.